These 18 T cell receptor beta chains came from one sample sequenced in a study of beta chain features in type 1 diabetes. Since all of the isolated RNA was reverse transcribed, expressed TCRB transcripts were what got sequenced. Method: immunoSEQ multiplex PCR; TCRdb's copy keeps in-frame clones and lacks some. The sample yields a few hundred thousand clones, more than 15% seen once. For these TCRs, the target antigens are not known. Study-level results: Among all four CD4+ subsets, Type 1 diabetes patients had TCRB CDR3s that were moderately but significantly shorter.

Specimen: naive CD4+ T cells from blood. These receptors originate from a man in his thirties or forties with type 1 diabetes.

There are a few counts of this clone. The chain recombines TRBV9 with TRBJ2-1, with 10 bases identical to TRBD2. The CDR3 has 16 residues. Germline values: CDR1 SGDLS, CDR2 YYNGEE. The V and J ends lost 3 bases and 3 bases, in that order; junction bases with no gene match: 6. CDR3 sequence reads: CASSAISSGGYNEQFF. CDR3 nucleotides: TGTGCCAGCAGCGCGATTTCTAGCGGGGGCTACAATGAGCAGTTCTTC.

The chain joins TRBV30 to TRBJ2-5, with 9 bases that match TRBD1. V shed 5 bases, J shed 2 bases, and the junction held 6 bases outside the gene matches. The CDR3 is 14 amino acids. Germline values: CDR1 GTSNPN, CDR2 SVGIG (reference sequence). CDR3 nucleotide sequence: TGTGCCTGGGACCGGGGACAGGGACAAGAGACCCAGTACTTC. Amino acids: CAWDRGQGQETQYF.

The genes are TRBV27 and TRBJ2-3; no clear D. Trimming cost V 5 bases and J 6 bases, with 15 bases left between them. This CDR3 contains 14 residues. CDR1 and CDR2 (germline): MNHEY, SMNVEV (reference sequence). CDR3 sequence: CASSTYLSADTQYF. As DNA, the CDR3 is TGTGCCAGCAGTACCTACCTTTCAGCGGATACGCAGTATTTT.

The gene calls are TRBV27 and TRBJ2-7, with 7 bases fitting TRBD2. The length of the CDR3 is 16 residues. V lost 5 bases to trimming and J lost 2 bases; unmatched junction nucleotides: 12. Germline V gene sequence: CDR1 MNHEY, CDR2 SMNVEV (reference sequence). CDR3 sequence reads: CASSPHRTRLTYEQYF. Here the CDR3 DNA reads TGTGCCAGCAGTCCCCACCGGACTAGGCTTACCTACGAGCAGTACTTC.

This clone was seen only a few times. V is TRBV29-1 and J is TRBJ2-7, with 8 bases identical to TRBD2. The V and J ends lost 5 bases and 5 bases, in that order; junction bases with no gene match: 8. The CDR3 is 13 residues long. CDR1 is SQVTM, CDR2 ANQGSEA, per germline. The CDR3 nucleotides are TGCAGCGTTAACGGGAGGGCCAAGAACGAGCAGTACTTC. This translates into CSVNGRAKNEQYF.

The gene calls are TRBV18 and TRBJ2-6, with D unresolved. Trimming took off 0 bases at V and 15 bases at J, with 15 bases between the two ends. CDR3 length: 14 amino acids. Germline V gene data show CDR1 as KGHSH and CDR2 as LQKENI. CDR3 loop: CASSPPGRQGPLTF. The CDR3 DNA reads as TGTGCCAGCTCACCACCAGGACGCCAAGGCCCCCTGACTTTC.

This clone was seen only a few times. The genes are TRBV25-1 and TRBJ2-7; D remains ambiguous. The V end lost 4 bases, the J end lost 3 bases, and 13 bases lay between the germline ends. There are 14 residues in the CDR3. Germline CDR1 is MGHDK and CDR2 is SYGVNS. The CDR3 loop is CASSATRKSYEQYF. The DNA of the CDR3 is TGTGCCAGCAGTGCGACAAGAAAAAGCTACGAGCAGTACTTC.

The chain couples TRBV10-3 to TRBJ2-1, with D maybe TRBD2 (5 bases). CDR1 is ENHRY and CDR2 is SYGVKD in the germline V gene. The CDR3 is made up of 13 amino acids. V gave up 7 bases and J gave up 4 bases, with 11 bases separating them. The CDR3 nucleotides are TGTGCCATCACAGCGGCCGGGTACAATGAGCAGTTCTTC. Translation gives CAITAAGYNEQFF.

In this sample, this clone turned up a few times. The genes are TRBV4-1 and TRBJ2-1; TRBD2 matches at 12 bases. The germline CDR1 and CDR2 sequences are MGHRA and YSYEKL. There are 16 residues in the CDR3. After removal of 4 bases from V and 8 bases from J, the junction contained 9 bases not matched to a gene. In DNA, the CDR3 is TGCGCCAGCAGCCGACTAGCGGGAGTTGGACGCGATGAGCAGTTCTTC. It is translated as CASSRLAGVGRDEQFF.

This clone was detected only a few times. The chain has TRBV7-2 and TRBJ2-2; the D is unclear. CDR3 length: 12 amino acids. Germline V gene lookup returns CDR1 SGHTA and CDR2 FQGNSA. Trimming pared 5 bases from V and 7 bases from J, leaving 8 bases between. Here the CDR3 reads CASSPHGGELFF. The CDR3 bases are TGTGCCAGCAGCCCTCACGGCGGGGAGCTGTTTTTT.

This chain uses TRBV27 with TRBJ1-1, with TRBD1 matching over 10 bases. The ends lost 8 bases at V and 2 bases at J; junction bases unmatched: 5. The CDR3 has 14 residues. Germline loops: CDR1 MNHEY, CDR2 SMNVEV (reference sequence). The CDR3: CASQGDRGNTEAFF. CDR3 nucleotides: TGTGCCAGCCAGGGGGACAGGGGAAACACTGAAGCTTTCTTT.

This clone showed up just a few times. The rearrangement links TRBV28 to TRBJ2-1; 7 nucleotides match TRBD1. CDR3 length: 15 residues. With V trimmed by 5 bases and J by 2 bases, 6 bases remained unmatched. CDR1 MDHEN and CDR2 SYDVKM come from the germline V gene. CDR3: CASSRPGQTYNEQFF. CDR3 DNA: TGTGCCAGCAGTCGTCCGGGACAGACCTACAATGAGCAGTTCTTC.

The genes are TRBV18 and TRBJ2-4, with D uncertain. The V and J ends lost 0 bases and 0 bases respectively, with 6 bases between them. Germline assignment: CDR1 KGHSH and CDR2 LQKENI. The CDR3 is 15 residues long. CDR3 DNA: TGTGCCAGCTCACCACCGTCAGGAGCCAAAAACATTCAGTACTTC. It translates to CASSPPSGAKNIQYF.

The CDR3, as DNA: TGTGCCAGCAGTGCCGAGTTTCGGGAAGCTTTCTTT. It yields the protein CASSAEFREAFF. This chain joins TRBV25-1 and TRBJ1-1, with unresolved D. Germline lookup yields CDR1 MGHDK and CDR2 SYGVNS. The germline V and J ends were trimmed by 4 bases and 8 bases, with 11 bases remaining between them. This CDR3 comprises 12 residues.

This clone showed up just a few times. The chain is built from TRBV30 and TRBJ2-7; D is perhaps TRBD1 or TRBD2 (5 bases each). CDR3 length: 12 residues. V lost 6 bases to trimming and J lost 6 bases, with 15 bases between them. The germline gives CDR1 GTSNPN, CDR2 SVGIG (reference sequence). CDR3 sequence: CACQGPRLEQYF. CDR3 DNA: TGTGCCTGTCAGGGACCCCGTCTCGAGCAGTACTTC.

The V gene is TRBV27, the J gene TRBJ2-5; 11 bases map to TRBD1. The junction had 10 bases not matched to a gene; V was cut back by 5 bases and J by 5 bases. This CDR3 is 16 amino acids long. In germline, CDR1 is MNHEY, CDR2 SMNVEV (reference sequence). The CDR3 is CASSPGTGGKMETQYF. The DNA for the CDR3 is TGTGCCAGCAGTCCTGGGACAGGGGGAAAGATGGAGACCCAGTACTTC.

This clone has a handful of counts. The J gene is TRBJ1-2, the V gene TRBV4-1; 9 bases match TRBD1. This CDR3 has 15 amino acids. J gave up 5 bases and V 4 bases, and 8 bases lay outside the gene matches. Germline CDR1 reads MGHRA; CDR2 reads YSYEKL. In nucleotides, the CDR3 is TGCGCCAGCAGCCCCTCGGACAGGGGACCGTATGGCTACACCTTC. Translating gives CASSPSDRGPYGYTF.

In its sample, this clone was seen a few times. The chain joins TRBV28 to TRBJ2-1, with no clear D. Per germline, CDR1 MDHEN and CDR2 SYDVKM. The CDR3 covers 12 residues. The V and J ends lost 9 bases and 5 bases respectively, with 11 bases between them. CDR3 region: CASQVWHNEQFF. CDR3 sequence (DNA): TGTGCCAGTCAAGTTTGGCACAATGAGCAGTTCTTC.